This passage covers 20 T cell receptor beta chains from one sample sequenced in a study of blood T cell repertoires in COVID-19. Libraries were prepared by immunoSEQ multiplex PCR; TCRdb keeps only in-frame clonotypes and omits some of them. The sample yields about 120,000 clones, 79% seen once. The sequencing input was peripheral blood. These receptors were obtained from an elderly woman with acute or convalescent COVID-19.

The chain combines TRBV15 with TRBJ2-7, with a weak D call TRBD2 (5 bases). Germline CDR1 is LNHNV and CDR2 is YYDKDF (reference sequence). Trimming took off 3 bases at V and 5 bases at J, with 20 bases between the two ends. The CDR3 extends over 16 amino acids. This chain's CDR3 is CATSRSGSGFRNEQYF. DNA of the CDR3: TGTGCCACCAGCAGGTCCGGATCGGGGTTTCGGAACGAGCAGTACTTC.

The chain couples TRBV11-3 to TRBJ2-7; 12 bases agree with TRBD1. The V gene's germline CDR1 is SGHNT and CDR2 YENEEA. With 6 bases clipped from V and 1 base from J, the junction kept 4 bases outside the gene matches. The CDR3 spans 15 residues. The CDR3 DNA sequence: TGTGCCAGCAGTCTGGGACAGGGGGCATCCTACGAGCAGTACTTC. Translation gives CASSLGQGASYEQYF.

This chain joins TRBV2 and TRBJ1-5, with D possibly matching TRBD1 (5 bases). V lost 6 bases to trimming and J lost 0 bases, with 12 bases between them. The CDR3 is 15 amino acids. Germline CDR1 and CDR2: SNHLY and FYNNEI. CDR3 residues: CASSRAADSNQPQHF. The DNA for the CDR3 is TGTGCCAGCAGCAGGGCAGCAGATAGCAATCAGCCCCAGCATTTT.

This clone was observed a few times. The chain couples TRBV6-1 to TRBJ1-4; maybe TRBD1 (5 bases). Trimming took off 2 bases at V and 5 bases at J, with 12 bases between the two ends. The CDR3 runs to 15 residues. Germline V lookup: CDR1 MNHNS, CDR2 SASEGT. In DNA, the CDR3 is TGTGCCAGCAGTGAACAATGGGGGGGAAATGAAAAACTGTTTTTT. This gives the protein CASSEQWGGNEKLFF.

CDR3 DNA: TGTGCCAGTAGGACCTCACAGGGGGCGGGTGAAGCTTTCTTT. This sequence encodes CASRTSQGAGEAFF. The V call is TRBV19, the J call TRBJ1-1; 9 nucleotides agree with TRBD1. Trimming cost V 6 bases and J 7 bases; bases outside gene matches: 9. The germline V gene has CDR1 LNHDA and CDR2 SQIVND (reference sequence). The CDR3 loop spans 14 amino acids.

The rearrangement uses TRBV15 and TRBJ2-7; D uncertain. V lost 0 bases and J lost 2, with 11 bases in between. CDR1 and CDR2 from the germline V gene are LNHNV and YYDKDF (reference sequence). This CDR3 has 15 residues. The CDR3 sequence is CATSREKTGTYEQYF. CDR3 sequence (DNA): TGTGCCACCAGCAGAGAGAAGACTGGAACCTACGAGCAGTACTTC.

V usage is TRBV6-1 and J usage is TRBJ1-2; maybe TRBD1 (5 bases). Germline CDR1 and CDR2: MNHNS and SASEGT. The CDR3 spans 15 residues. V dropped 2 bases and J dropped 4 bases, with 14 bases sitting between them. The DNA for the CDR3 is TGTGCCAGCAGTGAATCAGGGCAAAGGAGCTATGGCTACACCTTC. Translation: CASSESGQRSYGYTF.

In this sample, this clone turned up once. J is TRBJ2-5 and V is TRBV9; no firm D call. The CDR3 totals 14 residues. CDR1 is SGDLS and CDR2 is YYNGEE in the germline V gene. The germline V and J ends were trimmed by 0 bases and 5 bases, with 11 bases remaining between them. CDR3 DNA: TGTGCCAGCAGCGTAGGGCCTGGTTCTGAGACCCAGTACTTC. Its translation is CASSVGPGSETQYF.

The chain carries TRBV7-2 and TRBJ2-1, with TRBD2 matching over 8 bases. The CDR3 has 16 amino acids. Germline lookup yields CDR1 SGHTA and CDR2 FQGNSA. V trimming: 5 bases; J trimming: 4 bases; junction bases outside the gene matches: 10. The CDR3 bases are TGTGCCAGCAGCCCCCCGTGGGCGGGAGGTTACAATGAGCAGTTCTTC. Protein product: CASSPPWAGGYNEQFF.

The CDR3 sequence is CASSDAGTGVYGYTF. The CDR3 nucleotides read TGTGCCAGCAGCGATGCCGGGACAGGGGTTTATGGCTACACCTTC. The chain links TRBV7-2 to TRBJ1-2; 10 nucleotides agree with TRBD1. The CDR3 runs 15 residues. Germline CDR1 SGHTA, CDR2 FQGNSA. V was clipped by 5 bases and J by 5 bases; unmatched bases: 8.

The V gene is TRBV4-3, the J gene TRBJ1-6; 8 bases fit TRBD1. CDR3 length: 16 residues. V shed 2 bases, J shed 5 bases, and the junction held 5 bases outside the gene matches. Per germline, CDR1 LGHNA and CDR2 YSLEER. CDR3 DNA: TGCGCCAGCAGCCAAACACCGGGACAGGATAATTCACCCCTCCACTTT. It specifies CASSQTPGQDNSPLHF.

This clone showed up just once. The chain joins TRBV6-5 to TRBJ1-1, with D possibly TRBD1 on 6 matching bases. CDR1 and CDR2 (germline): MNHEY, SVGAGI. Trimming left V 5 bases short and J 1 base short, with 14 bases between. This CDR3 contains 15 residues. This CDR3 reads CASSRWTDQNTEAFF. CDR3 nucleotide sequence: TGTGCCAGCAGTCGTTGGACAGACCAGAACACTGAAGCTTTCTTT.

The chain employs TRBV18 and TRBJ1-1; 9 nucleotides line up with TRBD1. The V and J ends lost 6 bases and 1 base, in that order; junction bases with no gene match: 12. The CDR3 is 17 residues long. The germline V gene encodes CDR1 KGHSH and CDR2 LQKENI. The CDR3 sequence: CASSRGGQGGKNTEAFF. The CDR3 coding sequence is TGTGCCAGCTCCCGGGGGGGACAGGGAGGGAAGAACACTGAAGCTTTCTTT.

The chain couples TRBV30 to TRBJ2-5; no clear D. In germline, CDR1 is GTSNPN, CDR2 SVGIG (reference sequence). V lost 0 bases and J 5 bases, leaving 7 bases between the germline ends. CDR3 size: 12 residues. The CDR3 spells CAWSVTRETQYF. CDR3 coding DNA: TGTGCCTGGAGTGTAACGAGGGAGACCCAGTACTTC.

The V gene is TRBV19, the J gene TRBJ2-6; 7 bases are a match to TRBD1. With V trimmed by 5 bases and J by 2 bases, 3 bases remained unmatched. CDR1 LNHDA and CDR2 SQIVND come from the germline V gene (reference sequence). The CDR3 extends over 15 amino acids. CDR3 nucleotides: TGTGCCAGTAGTGTAAGGGGGCCTGGGGCCAACGTCCTGACTTTC. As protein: CASSVRGPGANVLTF. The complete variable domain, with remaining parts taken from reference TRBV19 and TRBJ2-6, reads DGGITQSPKYLFRKEGQNVTLSCEQNLNHDAMYWYRQDPGQGLRLIYYSQIVNDFQKGDIAEGYSVSREKKESFPLTVTSAQKNPTAFYLCASSVRGPGANVLTFGAGSRLTVL.

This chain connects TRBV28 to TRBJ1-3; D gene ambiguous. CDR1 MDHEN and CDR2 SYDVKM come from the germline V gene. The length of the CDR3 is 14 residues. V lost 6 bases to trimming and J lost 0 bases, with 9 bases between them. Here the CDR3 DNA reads TGTGCCAGCAGCTTACGGTCCTCTGGAAACACCATATATTTT. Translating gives CASSLRSSGNTIYF. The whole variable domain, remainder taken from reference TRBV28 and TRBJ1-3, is DVKVTQSSRYLVKRTGEKVFLECVQDMDHENMFWYRQDPGLGLRLIYFSYDVKMKEKGDIPEGYSVSREKKERFSLILESASTNQTSMYLCASSLRSSGNTIYFGEGSWLTVV.

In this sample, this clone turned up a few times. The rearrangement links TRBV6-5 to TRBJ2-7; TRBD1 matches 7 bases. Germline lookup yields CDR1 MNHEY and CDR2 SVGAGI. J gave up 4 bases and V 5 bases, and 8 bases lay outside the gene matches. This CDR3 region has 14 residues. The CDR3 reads CASSRQGIGYEQYF. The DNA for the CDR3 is TGTGCCAGCAGTCGACAGGGTATCGGGTACGAGCAGTACTTC.

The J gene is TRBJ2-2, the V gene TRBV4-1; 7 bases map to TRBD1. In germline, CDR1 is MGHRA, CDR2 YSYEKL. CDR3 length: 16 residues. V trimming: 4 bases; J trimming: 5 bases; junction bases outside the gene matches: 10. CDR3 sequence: CASSPSLAGGTGELFF. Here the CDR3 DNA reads TGCGCCAGCAGCCCTTCCCTGGCAGGGGGTACCGGGGAGCTGTTTTTT.

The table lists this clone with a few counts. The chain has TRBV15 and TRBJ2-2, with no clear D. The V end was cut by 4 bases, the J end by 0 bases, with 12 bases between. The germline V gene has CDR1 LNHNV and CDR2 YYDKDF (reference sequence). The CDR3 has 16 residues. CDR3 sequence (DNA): TGTGCCACCAGCACGCGGCGGTTGGCGAACACCGGGGAGCTGTTTTTT. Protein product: CATSTRRLANTGELFF.

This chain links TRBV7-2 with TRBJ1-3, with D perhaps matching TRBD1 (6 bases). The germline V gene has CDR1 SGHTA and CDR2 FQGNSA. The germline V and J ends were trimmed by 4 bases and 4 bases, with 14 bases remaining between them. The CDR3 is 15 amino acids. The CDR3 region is CASSWKGVDGNTIYF. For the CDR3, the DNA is TGTGCCAGCAGCTGGAAGGGGGTAGACGGAAACACCATATATTTT. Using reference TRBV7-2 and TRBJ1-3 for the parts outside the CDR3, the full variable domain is GAGVSQSPSNKVTEKGKDVELRCDPISGHTALYWYRQSLGQGLEFLIYFQGNSAPDKSGLPSDRFSAERTGGSVSTLTIQRTQQEDSAVYLCASSWKGVDGNTIYFGEGSWLTVV.